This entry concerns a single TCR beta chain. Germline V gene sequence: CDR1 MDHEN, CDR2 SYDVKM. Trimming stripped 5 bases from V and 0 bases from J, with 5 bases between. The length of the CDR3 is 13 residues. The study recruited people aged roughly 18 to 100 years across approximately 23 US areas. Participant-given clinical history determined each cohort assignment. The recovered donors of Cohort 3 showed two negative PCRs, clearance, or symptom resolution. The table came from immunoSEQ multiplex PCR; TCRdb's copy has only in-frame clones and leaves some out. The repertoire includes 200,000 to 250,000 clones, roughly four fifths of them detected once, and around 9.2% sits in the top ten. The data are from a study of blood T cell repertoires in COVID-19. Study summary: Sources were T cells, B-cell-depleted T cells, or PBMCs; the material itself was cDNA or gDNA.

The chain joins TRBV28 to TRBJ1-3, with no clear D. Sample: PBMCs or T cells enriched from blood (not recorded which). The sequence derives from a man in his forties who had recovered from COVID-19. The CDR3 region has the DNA TGTGCCAGCAGTCCCTTCTCTGGAAACACCATATATTTT. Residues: CASSPFSGNTIYF.